The 17 T cell receptor beta chains in this list originate from one sample, sequenced in a study of cytomegalovirus exposure and HLA in healthy donors. PCR involved 60 Vbeta and 13 Jbeta primers. TCRdb keeps only in-frame clones here, not all; method: immunoSEQ multiplex PCR. The repertoire holds approximately 140,000 clones, with around 84% as singletons. The sequencing input was PBMCs. The receptors were sampled from a man aged 40-49 years in good health and CMV-seropositive.

This clone has more than one count but fewer than ten. The V gene is TRBV18, the J gene TRBJ1-1; D gene unclear. The germline gives CDR1 KGHSH, CDR2 LQKENI. CDR3 length equals 15 residues. V gave up 3 bases and J gave up 1 base, with 12 bases separating them. CDR3 loop: CASSPRPRQNTEAFF. CDR3 nucleotides: TGTGCCAGCTCACCCCGGCCAAGACAGAACACTGAAGCTTTCTTT.

There are a few counts of this clone. The rearrangement links TRBV7-9 to TRBJ2-7; no definite D call. V lost 0 bases and J 6 bases, leaving 6 bases between the germline ends. Germline assignment: CDR1 SEHNR and CDR2 FQNEAQ (reference sequence). The CDR3 has 12 amino acids. Here the CDR3 DNA reads TGTGCCAGCAGCTTAGCGCATAGCGAGCAGTACTTC. Its protein product is CASSLAHSEQYF.

This rearrangement joins TRBV9 to TRBJ2-3; no firm D call. Trimming took 4 bases from V and 2 from J, leaving 11 bases between them. The V gene's germline CDR1 is SGDLS and CDR2 YYNGEE. CDR3 length: 14 amino acids. CDR3 DNA sequence: TGTGCCAGCAGCCCGAGCGTATCCACAGATACGCAGTATTTT. Translation gives CASSPSVSTDTQYF. Variable domain in full (rest from reference TRBV9 and TRBJ2-3): DSGVTQTPKHLITATGQRVTLRCSPRSGDLSVYWYQQSLDQGLQFLIQYYNGEERAKGNILERFSAQQFPDLHSELNLSSLELGDSALYFCASSPSVSTDTQYFGPGTRLTVL.

As to this clone: One junction end disagrees with the germline gene, perhaps due to a read error. As DNA, the CDR3 is TGTGCCGGCAGCACCCGGGACTTGCCCTACAATGAGCAGTTCTTC. Translation: CAGSTRDLPYNEQFF. The V and J genes are TRBV11-3 and TRBJ2-1; a possible D gene is TRBD2 (6 bases). The CDR3 contains 15 residues. Looked up from germline, CDR1 is SGHNT and CDR2 is YENEEA.

This chain connects TRBV18 to TRBJ1-4; TRBD1 agrees at 11 bases. Germline V lookup: CDR1 KGHSH, CDR2 LQKENI. This CDR3 has 16 amino acids. Unmatched junction bases numbered 5, after V lost 0 bases and J lost 8 bases. CDR3 region: CASSPPPGQGDEKLFF. For the CDR3, the DNA is TGTGCCAGCTCACCACCACCGGGACAGGGGGACGAAAAACTGTTTTTT. Complete variable domain (other parts from reference TRBV18 and TRBJ1-4): NAGVMQNPRHLVRRRGQEARLRCSPMKGHSHVYWYRQLPEEGLKFMVYLQKENIIDESGMPKERFSAEFPKEGPSILRIQQVVRGDSAAYFCASSPPPGQGDEKLFFGSGTQLSVL.

The chain combines TRBV6-1 with TRBJ2-5, with a tentative D call TRBD2 (6 bases). V was pared by 5 bases and J by 1 base, with 14 bases between. Germline V gene sequence: CDR1 MNHNS, CDR2 SASEGT. The CDR3 is 15 amino acids. The CDR3, as DNA: TGTGCCAGCAGTACAATGGCGGGACTCCAAGAGACCCAGTACTTC. This translates into CASSTMAGLQETQYF.

The chain combines TRBV7-9 with TRBJ1-5, with D possibly matching TRBD1 (5 bases). Trimming removed 10 bases at V and 0 bases at J, with 16 bases between. Germline V lookup: CDR1 SEHNR, CDR2 FQNEAQ (reference sequence). The CDR3 consists of 15 residues. The CDR3, as DNA: TGTGCCACAGGAGAGGGGAGGGCTAGCAATCAGCCCCAGCATTTT. It codes for CATGEGRASNQPQHF. Full variable domain (outside the CDR3, taken from reference TRBV7-9 and TRBJ1-5): DTGVSQNPRHKITKRGQNVTFRCDPISEHNRLYWYRQTLGQGPEFLTYFQNEAQLEKSRLLSDRFSAERPKGSFSTLEIQRTEQGDSAMYLCATGEGRASNQPQHFGDGTRLSIL.

The V call is TRBV6-5, the J call TRBJ2-7; 7 nucleotides line up with TRBD2. Germline V CDR1 and CDR2: MNHEY, SVGAGI. The CDR3 is 16 residues long. V dropped 2 bases and J dropped 8; count of bases not matched to a gene: 15. The chain's CDR3 is CASSYGAEGGTTQQYF. DNA of the CDR3: TGTGCCAGCAGTTACGGAGCGGAGGGAGGGACTACGCAGCAGTACTTC.

CDR3 sequence reads: CASSRAEMGYGYTF. The CDR3, as DNA: TGTGCCAGTAGTAGGGCAGAGATGGGCTATGGCTACACCTTC. The chain recombines TRBV19 with TRBJ1-2; D not certain. This CDR3 region has 14 residues. V lost 4 bases and J 4 bases, leaving 13 bases between the germline ends. From germline, CDR1 is LNHDA and CDR2 SQIVND (reference sequence).

This clone was counted once. The chain has TRBV2 and TRBJ2-1, with TRBD2 matching over 11 bases. Trimming removed 9 bases from V and 6 bases from J; junction bases left unmatched: 13. The CDR3 consists of 16 residues. CDR1 and CDR2 (germline): SNHLY, FYNNEI. The CDR3 loop reads CARTTSGRGGINEQFF. The CDR3 DNA follows: TGTGCCAGAACAACTAGCGGGAGAGGGGGTATCAATGAGCAGTTCTTC.

The rearrangement joins TRBV7-9 to TRBJ2-3; no clear D. Trimming stripped 10 bases from V and 0 bases from J, with 8 bases between. The CDR3 contains 12 residues. CDR1 SEHNR and CDR2 FQNEAQ come from the germline V gene (reference sequence). The CDR3 here is CATKASTDTQYF. CDR3 DNA sequence: TGTGCCACGAAAGCTAGCACAGATACGCAGTATTTT.

This chain uses TRBV6-5 with TRBJ1-1, with 12 bases aligning to TRBD1. The germline V gene encodes CDR1 MNHEY and CDR2 SVGAGI. CDR3 size: 16 residues. Trimming removed 0 bases from V and 5 bases from J; junction bases left unmatched: 4. The CDR3 reads CASSYSGGQGATEAFF. The CDR3 DNA reads as TGTGCCAGCAGTTACTCCGGGGGACAGGGGGCGACTGAAGCTTTCTTT.

CDR3 region: CATRPGRSYEQYF. For the CDR3, the DNA is TGTGCCACCCGCCCAGGGAGGAGCTACGAGCAGTACTTC. This chain joins TRBV28 and TRBJ2-7; the D gene is possibly TRBD2 (6 bases). The V end was cut by 10 bases, the J end by 3 bases, with 16 bases between. Germline loops: CDR1 MDHEN, CDR2 SYDVKM. The CDR3 contains 13 residues.

The chain combines TRBV7-9 with TRBJ1-2, with a weak D call TRBD1 (5 bases). Germline CDR1 SEHNR, CDR2 FQNEAQ (reference sequence). V gave up 5 bases and J gave up 5 bases, with 9 bases separating them. The CDR3 contains 12 residues. The CDR3 region has the DNA TGTGCCAGCAGCCCCCAGGGTTATGGCTACACCTTC. Translation: CASSPQGYGYTF.

The chain recombines TRBV5-1 with TRBJ2-5, with 7 bases aligning to TRBD1. V shed 0 bases and J 1 base; nucleotides not matched to a gene: 0. Germline CDR1 SGHRS, CDR2 YFSETQ. The CDR3 totals 14 residues. The CDR3 region has the DNA TGCGCCAGCAGCTTGGAGGGGGCCCAAGAGACCCAGTACTTC. This codes for CASSLEGAQETQYF. Full variable domain (outside the CDR3, taken from reference TRBV5-1 and TRBJ2-5): KAGVTQTPRYLIKTRGQQVTLSCSPISGHRSVSWYQQTPGQGLQFLFEYFSETQRNKGNFPGRFSGRQFSNSRSEMNVSTLELGDSALYLCASSLEGAQETQYFGPGTRLLVL.

The chain joins TRBV6-5 to TRBJ1-2, with D possibly matching TRBD1 (5 bases). V was shortened by 2 bases and J by 0 bases, with 13 bases between the two germline ends. Looked up from germline, CDR1 is MNHEY and CDR2 is SVGAGI. This CDR3 comprises 16 residues. CDR3 protein: CASSYDLRGTNYGYTF. The DNA of the CDR3 is TGTGCCAGCAGTTACGATCTACGGGGGACTAACTATGGCTACACCTTC.

This clone showed up just a few times. The CDR3 coding sequence is TGTGCCATCAGTCCCGGGACAGGGTCCCCCGGAAGAGCTTTCTTT. Translated: CAISPGTGSPGRAFF. The chain has TRBV10-3 and TRBJ1-1, with TRBD1 matching 9 bases. The CDR3 is 15 residues long. Germline CDR1 is ENHRY and CDR2 is SYGVKD. V lost 5 bases to trimming and J lost 10 bases; unmatched junction nucleotides: 14.